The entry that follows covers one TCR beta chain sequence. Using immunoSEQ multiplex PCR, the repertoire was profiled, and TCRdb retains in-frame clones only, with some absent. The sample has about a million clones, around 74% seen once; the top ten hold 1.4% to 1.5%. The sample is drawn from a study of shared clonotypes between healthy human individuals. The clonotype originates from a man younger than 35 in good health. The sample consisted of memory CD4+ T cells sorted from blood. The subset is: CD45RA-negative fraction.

The CDR3 loop is CAWSLGVGGDGYTF. CDR3 nucleotides: TGTGCCTGGAGTTTAGGAGTGGGGGGGGATGGCTACACCTTC. The chain couples TRBV30 to TRBJ1-2; a possible D gene is TRBD1 (5 bases). V lost 2 bases and J lost 6, with 16 bases in between. This CDR3 comprises 14 residues. CDR1 is GTSNPN and CDR2 is SVGIG in the germline V gene (reference sequence).